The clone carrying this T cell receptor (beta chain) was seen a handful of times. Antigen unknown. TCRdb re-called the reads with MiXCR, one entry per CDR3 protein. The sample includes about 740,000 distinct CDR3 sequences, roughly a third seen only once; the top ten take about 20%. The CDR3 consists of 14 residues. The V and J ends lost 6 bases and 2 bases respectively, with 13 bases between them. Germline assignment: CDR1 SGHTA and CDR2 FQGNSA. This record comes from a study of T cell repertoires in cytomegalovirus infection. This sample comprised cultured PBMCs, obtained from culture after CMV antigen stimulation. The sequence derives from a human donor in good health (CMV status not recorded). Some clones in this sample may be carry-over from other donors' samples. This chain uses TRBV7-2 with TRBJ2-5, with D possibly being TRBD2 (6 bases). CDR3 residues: CASRTRLGQETQYF. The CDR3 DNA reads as TGTGCCAGCAGAACCCGACTAGGGCAAGAGACCCAGTACTTC. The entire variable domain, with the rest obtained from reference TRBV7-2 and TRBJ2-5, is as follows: GAGVSQSPSNKVTEKGKDVELRCDPISGHTALYWYRQSLGQGLEFLIYFQGNSAPDKSGLPSDRFSAERTGGSVSTLTIQRTQQEDSAVYLCASRTRLGQETQYFGPGTRLLVL.